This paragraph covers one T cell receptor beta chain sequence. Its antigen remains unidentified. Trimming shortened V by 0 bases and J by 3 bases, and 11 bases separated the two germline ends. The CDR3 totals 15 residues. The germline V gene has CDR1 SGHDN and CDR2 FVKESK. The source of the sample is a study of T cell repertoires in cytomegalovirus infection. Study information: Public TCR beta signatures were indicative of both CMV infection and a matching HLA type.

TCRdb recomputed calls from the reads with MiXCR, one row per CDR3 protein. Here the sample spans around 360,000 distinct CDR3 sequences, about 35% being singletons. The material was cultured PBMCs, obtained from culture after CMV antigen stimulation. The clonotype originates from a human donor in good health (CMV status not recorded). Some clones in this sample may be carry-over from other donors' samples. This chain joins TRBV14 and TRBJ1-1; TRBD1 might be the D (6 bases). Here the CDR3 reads CASSQEWNRDTEAFF. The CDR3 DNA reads TGTGCCAGCAGCCAAGAATGGAACAGGGACACTGAAGCTTTCTTT.